A selection of T cell receptor beta chains follows, all from one sample in a study of blood T cell repertoires in COVID-19. Using immunoSEQ multiplex PCR, the repertoire was profiled, and TCRdb retains in-frame clones only, with some absent. The sample has approximately 390,000 clones; nearly 90% are singletons. Material for sequencing was peripheral blood. The receptors here all came from a man aged 18 to 35 with active or convalescent COVID-19. CDR3s include the opening cysteine and the closing phenylalanine or tryptophan.

J | V | CDR3
TRBJ1-2 | TRBV7-9 | CASSLPGSGDGYTF
TRBJ1-5 | TRBV28 | CASIRTGGEPQHF
TRBJ2-1 | TRBV7-6 | CASSTKREAIFDEQFF
TRBJ1-1 | TRBV7-9 | CASSSGTPTKNTEAFF
TRBJ1-1 | TRBV30 | CAWTTGTGGSGAFF
TRBJ1-2 | TRBV19 | CASSISPGPPGYTF
TRBJ2-7 | TRBV28 | CASSLGAGSYEQYF
TRBJ1-2 | TRBV24-1 | CATSDSWAANYGYTF
TRBJ1-4 | TRBV18 | CASSPGLTEKLFF
TRBJ2-3 | TRBV4-1 | CASSQVVDEPSTDTQYF
TRBJ2-3 | TRBV5-6 | CASSLGAGHTDTQYF
TRBJ1-5 | TRBV23-1 | CARFGEGMAPQHF
TRBJ1-1 | TRBV11-3 | CASSLEAGVVYPGTEAFF
TRBJ1-2 | TRBV19 | CASSIGPPGAGGRGYTF
TRBJ2-5 | TRBV6-1 | CASSESLAGGRETQYF
TRBJ1-2 | TRBV7-9 | CASSLGGDYGYTF
TRBJ2-5 | TRBV19 | CASSSRGRQETQYF
TRBJ1-3 | TRBV12-5 | CASSSGGSLSGNTIYF
TRBJ2-2 | TRBV15 | CATSRDRLATNTGELFF
TRBJ1-5 | TRBV10-3 | CATGQLRDSNQPQHF
TRBJ1-6 | TRBV6-5 | CASSFNNSPLHF
TRBJ1-6 | TRBV27 | CASSRDSLSYNSPLHF
TRBJ1-4 | TRBV18 | CASSPLRDRGEKLFF
TRBJ2-7 | TRBV7-9 | CASSRWTLGGEQYF
TRBJ2-1 | TRBV25-1 | CASSPPGSYNEQFF
TRBJ2-3 | TRBV28 | CAIGGGVRGTDTQYF
TRBJ1-5 | TRBV2 | CASSRQAHQPQHF
TRBJ1-2 | TRBV4-2 | CASSQGGQGYYGYTF
TRBJ1-4 | TRBV19 | CASSTAGRRTNEKLFF
TRBJ1-4 | TRBV30 | CAWDRGGEKLFF
TRBJ2-7 | TRBV5-6 | CASSLRQGAYEQYF
TRBJ1-2 | TRBV7-9 | CASSAGGVAGYGYTF
TRBJ2-7 | TRBV27 | CASSWGITGGEQYF
TRBJ2-7 | TRBV5-1 | CASSWGVGYEQYF
TRBJ1-4 | TRBV5-1 | CASSYNRGDEKLFF
TRBJ2-5 | TRBV28 | CASSFRGQRETQYF
TRBJ1-5 | TRBV15 | CATSRGGWNQPQHF
TRBJ2-3 | TRBV7-7 | CAIATGTGKTDTQYF
TRBJ2-7 | TRBV28 | CASSLSPTGRTVEQYF
TRBJ2-2 | TRBV3-1/TRBV3-2 | CASTSGLYTGELFF
TRBJ2-7 | TRBV27 | CASSLRDTHPYEQYF
TRBJ1-2 | TRBV10-3 | CAISGRDRRANYGYTF
TRBJ1-4 | TRBV18 | CASSPIGTATTNEKLFF
TRBJ2-1 | TRBV2 | CASPPGQGSYNEQFF
TRBJ1-2 | TRBV6-5 | CASSYRGYGYTF
TRBJ2-7 | TRBV3-1/TRBV3-2 | CASSPTQYEQYF
TRBJ2-7 | TRBV19 | CASSMSLAPTYEQYF
TRBJ2-2 | TRBV7-8 | CASSWVPGQFAPSTGELFF
TRBJ2-6 | TRBV19 | CASSIDGQADSGANVLTF
TRBJ2-5 | TRBV7-9 | CASSLPGGVETQYF
TRBJ1-6 | TRBV7-2 | CASSLVRQGNSPLHF
TRBJ1-6 | TRBV19 | CASSMTLGPLHF
TRBJ1-1 | TRBV11-2 | CASSLGGGEAFF